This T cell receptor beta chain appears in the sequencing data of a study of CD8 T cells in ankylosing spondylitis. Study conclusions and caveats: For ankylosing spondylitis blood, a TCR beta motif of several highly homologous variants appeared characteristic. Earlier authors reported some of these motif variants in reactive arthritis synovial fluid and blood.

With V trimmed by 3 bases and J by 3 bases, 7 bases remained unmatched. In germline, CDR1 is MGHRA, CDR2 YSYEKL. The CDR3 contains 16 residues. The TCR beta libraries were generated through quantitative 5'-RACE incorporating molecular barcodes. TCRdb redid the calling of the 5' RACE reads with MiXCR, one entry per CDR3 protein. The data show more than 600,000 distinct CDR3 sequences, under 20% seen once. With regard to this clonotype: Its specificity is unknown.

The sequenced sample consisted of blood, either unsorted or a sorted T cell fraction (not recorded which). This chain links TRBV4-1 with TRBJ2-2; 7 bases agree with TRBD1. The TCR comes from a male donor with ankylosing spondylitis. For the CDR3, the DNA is TGCGCCAGCAGCCACCTTATTGGACAGGACACCGGGGAGCTGTTTTTT. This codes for CASSHLIGQDTGELFF.